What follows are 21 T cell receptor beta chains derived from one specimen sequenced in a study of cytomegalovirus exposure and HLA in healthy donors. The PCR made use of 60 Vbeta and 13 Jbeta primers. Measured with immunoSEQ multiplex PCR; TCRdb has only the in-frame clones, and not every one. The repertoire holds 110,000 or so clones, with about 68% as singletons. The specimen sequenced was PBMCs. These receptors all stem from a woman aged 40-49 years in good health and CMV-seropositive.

CDR3: CASSPDRGLSGANVLTF. DNA for the CDR3: TGTGCCAGTAGCCCGGACAGGGGGCTTTCTGGGGCCAACGTCCTGACTTTC. The chain recombines TRBV19 with TRBJ2-6, with 11 bases lining up with TRBD1. With 6 bases clipped from V and 1 base from J, the junction kept 5 bases outside the gene matches. This CDR3 has 17 residues. Germline loops: CDR1 LNHDA, CDR2 SQIVND (reference sequence).

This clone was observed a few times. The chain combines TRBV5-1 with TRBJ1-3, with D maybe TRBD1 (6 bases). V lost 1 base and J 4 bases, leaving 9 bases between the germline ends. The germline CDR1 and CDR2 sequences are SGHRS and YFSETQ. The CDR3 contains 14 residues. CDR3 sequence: CASSLTGSGNTIYF. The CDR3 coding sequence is TGCGCCAGCAGCTTGACAGGGTCCGGAAACACCATATATTTT.

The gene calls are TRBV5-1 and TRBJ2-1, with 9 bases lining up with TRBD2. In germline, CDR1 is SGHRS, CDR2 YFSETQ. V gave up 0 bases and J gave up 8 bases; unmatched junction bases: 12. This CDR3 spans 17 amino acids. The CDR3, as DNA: TGCGCCAGCAGCTTGGAACGTGGCGGGGGGGCGTCTGATGAGCAGTTCTTC. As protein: CASSLERGGGASDEQFF.

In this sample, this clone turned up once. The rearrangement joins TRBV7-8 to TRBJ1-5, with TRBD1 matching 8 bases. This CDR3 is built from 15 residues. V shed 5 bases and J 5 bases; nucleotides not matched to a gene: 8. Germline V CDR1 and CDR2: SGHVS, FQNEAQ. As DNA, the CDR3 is TGTGCCAGCAGCCCTACTGACAGGGGTCATCAGCCCCAGCATTTT. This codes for CASSPTDRGHQPQHF.

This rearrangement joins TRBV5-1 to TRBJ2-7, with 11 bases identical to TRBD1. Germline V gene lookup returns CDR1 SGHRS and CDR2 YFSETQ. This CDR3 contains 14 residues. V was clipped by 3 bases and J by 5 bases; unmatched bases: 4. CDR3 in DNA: TGCGCCAGCAGCTCTCCGGGACAGGGGGACGAGCAGTACTTC. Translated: CASSSPGQGDEQYF.

The CDR3 reads CASRGTGRNSNQPQHF. CDR3 nucleotides: TGTGCCAGCCGAGGGACAGGAAGAAATAGCAATCAGCCCCAGCATTTT. The J gene is TRBJ1-5, the V gene TRBV21-1; TRBD1 reflects the table's D call only, with no check against the DNA. TRBV21-1 is a pseudogene locus. CDR3 length equals 16 residues.

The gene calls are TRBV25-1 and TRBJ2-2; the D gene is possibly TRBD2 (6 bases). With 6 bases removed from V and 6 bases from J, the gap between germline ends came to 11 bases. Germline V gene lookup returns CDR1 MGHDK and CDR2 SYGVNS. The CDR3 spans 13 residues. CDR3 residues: CASRHGGSGELFF. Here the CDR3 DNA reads TGTGCCAGCAGACACGGGGGATCCGGGGAGCTGTTTTTT.

The CDR3 here is CASSGGLAGVGDEQFF. The CDR3 DNA follows: TGTGCCAGCAGTGGGGGCCTAGCGGGAGTTGGGGATGAGCAGTTCTTC. The chain uses TRBV28 and TRBJ2-1; TRBD2 matches at 10 bases. Losses at the gene ends were 5 bases for V and 8 bases for J; bases not matched to a gene: 12. The CDR3 runs 16 residues. The germline gives CDR1 MDHEN, CDR2 SYDVKM.

CDR3 loop: CASSLSQGGNQPQHF. For the CDR3, the DNA is TGTGCCAGCAGCTTAAGCCAGGGCGGCAATCAGCCCCAGCATTTT. The rearrangement links TRBV7-9 to TRBJ1-5; tentatively, D is TRBD1 (5 bases). This CDR3 has 15 amino acids. Germline CDR1 SEHNR, CDR2 FQNEAQ (reference sequence). Deletions cut 2 bases from V and 2 bases from J, with 10 bases between.

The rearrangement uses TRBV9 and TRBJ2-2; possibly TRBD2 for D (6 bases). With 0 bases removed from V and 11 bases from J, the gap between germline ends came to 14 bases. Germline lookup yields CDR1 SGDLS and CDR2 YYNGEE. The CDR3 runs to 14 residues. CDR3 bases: TGTGCCAGCAGCGTAGCGGTAAGGGGAGGAGAGCTGTTTTTT. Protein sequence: CASSVAVRGGELFF.

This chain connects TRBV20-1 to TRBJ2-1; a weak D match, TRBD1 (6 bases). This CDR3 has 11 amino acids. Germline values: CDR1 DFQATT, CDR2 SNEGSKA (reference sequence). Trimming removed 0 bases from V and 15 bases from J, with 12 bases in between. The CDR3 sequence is CSAREGTGWFF. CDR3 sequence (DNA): TGCAGTGCTAGAGAGGGAACAGGGTGGTTCTTC.

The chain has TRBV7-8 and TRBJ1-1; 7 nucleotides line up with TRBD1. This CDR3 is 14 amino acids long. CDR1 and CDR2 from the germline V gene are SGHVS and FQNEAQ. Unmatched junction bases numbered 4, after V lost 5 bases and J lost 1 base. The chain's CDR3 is CASSAGQENTEAFF. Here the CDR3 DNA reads TGTGCCAGCAGCGCAGGACAGGAGAACACTGAAGCTTTCTTT.

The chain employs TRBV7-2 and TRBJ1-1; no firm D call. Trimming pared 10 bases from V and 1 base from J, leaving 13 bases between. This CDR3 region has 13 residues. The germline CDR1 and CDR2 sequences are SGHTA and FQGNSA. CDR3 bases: TGTGCCAACAGTTATTACACGAACACTGAAGCTTTCTTT. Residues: CANSYYTNTEAFF.

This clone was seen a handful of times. The CDR3: CASSLVTSGYNEQFF. CDR3 nucleotides: TGTGCCAGCAGCTTAGTGACTAGCGGCTACAATGAGCAGTTCTTC. The chain has TRBV7-3 and TRBJ2-1; 9 bases are shared with TRBD2. V was pared by 2 bases and J by 3 bases, with 2 bases of the junction left unmatched. Germline V gene lookup returns CDR1 SGHTA and CDR2 FQGTGA. The CDR3 consists of 15 residues.

The CDR3 sequence: CASSSPAGLTYEQYF. CDR3 in DNA: TGTGCCAGCAGTTCCCCGGCGGGCCTTACCTACGAGCAGTACTTC. The gene calls are TRBV7-9 and TRBJ2-7, with D perhaps matching TRBD2 (5 bases). Trimming removed 6 bases from V and 2 bases from J, with 17 bases in between. From germline, CDR1 is SEHNR and CDR2 FQNEAQ (reference sequence). The CDR3 extends over 15 amino acids.

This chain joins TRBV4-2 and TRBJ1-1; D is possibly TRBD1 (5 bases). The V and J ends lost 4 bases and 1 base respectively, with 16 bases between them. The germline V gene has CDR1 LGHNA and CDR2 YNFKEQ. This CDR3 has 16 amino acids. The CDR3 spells CASSLQGSQGNTEAFF. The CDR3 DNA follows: TGTGCCAGCAGCCTACAAGGTAGTCAGGGGAACACTGAAGCTTTCTTT.

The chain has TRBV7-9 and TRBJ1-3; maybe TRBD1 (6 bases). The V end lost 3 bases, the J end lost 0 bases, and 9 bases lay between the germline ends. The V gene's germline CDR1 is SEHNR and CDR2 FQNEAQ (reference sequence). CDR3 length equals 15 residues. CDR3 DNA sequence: TGTGCCAGCAGCTTGGACAGAAGCTCTGGAAACACCATATATTTT. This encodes CASSLDRSSGNTIYF. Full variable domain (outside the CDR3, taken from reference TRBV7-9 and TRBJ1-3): DTGVSQNPRHKITKRGQNVTFRCDPISEHNRLYWYRQTLGQGPEFLTYFQNEAQLEKSRLLSDRFSAERPKGSFSTLEIQRTEQGDSAMYLCASSLDRSSGNTIYFGEGSWLTVV.

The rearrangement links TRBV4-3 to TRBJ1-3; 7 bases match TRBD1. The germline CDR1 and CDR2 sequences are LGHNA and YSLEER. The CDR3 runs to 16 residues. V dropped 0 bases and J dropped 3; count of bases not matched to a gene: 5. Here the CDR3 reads CASSQDPSGGGNTIYF. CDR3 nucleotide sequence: TGCGCCAGCAGCCAAGATCCGTCAGGGGGTGGAAACACCATATATTTT.

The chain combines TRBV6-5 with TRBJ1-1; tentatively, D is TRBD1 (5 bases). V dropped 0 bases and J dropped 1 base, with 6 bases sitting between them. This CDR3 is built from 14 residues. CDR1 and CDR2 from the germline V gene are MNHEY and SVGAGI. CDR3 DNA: TGTGCCAGCAGTTACTCCAGGGCGAACACTGAAGCTTTCTTT. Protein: CASSYSRANTEAFF.

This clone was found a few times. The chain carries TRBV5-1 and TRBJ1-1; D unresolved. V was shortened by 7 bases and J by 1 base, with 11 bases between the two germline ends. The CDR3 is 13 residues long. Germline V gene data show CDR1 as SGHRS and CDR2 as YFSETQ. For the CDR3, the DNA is TGCGCCAGCGCGGGGAGGGAGAACACTGAAGCTTTCTTT. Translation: CASAGRENTEAFF.

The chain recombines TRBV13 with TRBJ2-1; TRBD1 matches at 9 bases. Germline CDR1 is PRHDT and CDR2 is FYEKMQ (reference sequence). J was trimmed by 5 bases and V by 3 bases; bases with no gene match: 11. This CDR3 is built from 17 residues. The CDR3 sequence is CASSFELGTGNDNEQFF. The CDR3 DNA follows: TGTGCCAGCAGCTTCGAACTCGGGACAGGGAATGACAATGAGCAGTTCTTC.